This passage covers 27 T cell receptor beta chains from one sample sequenced in a study of T cell responses to AZD1222 COVID-19 vaccine. Some clones are missing from TCRdb's copy, which holds only in-frame ones; the method was immunoSEQ multiplex PCR. Of 55,000 to 80,000 clones listed, 80% to 90% are singletons. Sequenced here: peripheral blood, sampled on day 0 of AZD1222 vaccination. The receptor set was obtained from an adult in good health.

The chain couples TRBV19 to TRBJ1-1; no clear D. This CDR3 has 13 amino acids. CDR1 and CDR2 (germline): LNHDA, SQIVND (reference sequence). The ends were cut back, 3 bases at V and 0 bases at J, with 5 bases in the middle. The CDR3 bases are TGTGCCAGTAGTATGCAGATGAACACTGAAGCTTTCTTT. Its protein is CASSMQMNTEAFF.

CDR3 sequence reads: CASSQSPLSNYGYTF. In DNA, the CDR3 is TGTGCCAGCAGTCAATCCCCCCTCTCCAACTATGGCTACACCTTC. The V gene is TRBV27, the J gene TRBJ1-2; D remains unclear. V gave up 5 bases and J gave up 2 bases, with 15 bases separating them. The CDR3 contains 15 residues. The germline V gene has CDR1 MNHEY and CDR2 SMNVEV (reference sequence).

As to this clone: With a much larger clone just one base away, this may be a read error. The CDR3 DNA sequence: TGTGCCAGCAGCCCGCGCGGGGGCCCCCAGGGGACCCAGTACTTC. As protein: CASSPRGGPQGTQYF. The chain links TRBV7-7 to TRBJ2-5; D might be TRBD2 (7 bases). The germline CDR1 and CDR2 sequences are SSHAT and FNYEAQ (reference sequence). Trimming cost V 5 bases and J 7 bases, with 20 bases left between them. CDR3 size: 15 residues.

This chain uses TRBV7-9 with TRBJ1-4; D unresolved. V was trimmed by 6 bases and J by 7 bases, leaving 21 bases between them. Germline V lookup: CDR1 SEHNR, CDR2 FQNEAQ (reference sequence). CDR3 length equals 16 residues. The CDR3 loop reads CASRATDPGIFEKLFF. The CDR3 nucleotides read TGTGCCAGCAGGGCCACTGACCCCGGGATCTTTGAAAAACTGTTTTTT.

This clone was seen just once. The rearrangement joins TRBV7-9 to TRBJ2-7; 10 positions agree with TRBD1. The V segment lost 4 bases and the J segment 6 bases; nucleotides outside the gene matches: 6. CDR3 length: 14 amino acids. In germline, CDR1 is SEHNR, CDR2 FQNEAQ (reference sequence). DNA of the CDR3: TGTGCCAGCAGCTACTGGACAGGGGGAGGCGAGCAGTACTTC. Protein: CASSYWTGGGEQYF.

Notes on this clone: The junction differs from germline at one of its ends, possibly a read error. The rearrangement links TRBV14 to TRBJ2-7; the D is unclear. Germline V gives CDR1 SGHDN, CDR2 FVKESK. This CDR3 contains 11 residues. As DNA, the CDR3 is TGTGCCAGCAGCCAACGAGGAAGACGGGACTTC. This translates into CASSQRGRRDF.

The V call is TRBV6-6, the J call TRBJ2-1; tentative D call: TRBD2 (6 bases). The V end lost 6 bases, the J end lost 0 bases, and 15 bases lay between the germline ends. The CDR3 covers 16 residues. The germline gives CDR1 MNHNY, CDR2 SVGAGI (reference sequence). The CDR3 DNA sequence: TGTGCCAGCAGCCCCAAGGGAGGAGTCTCCTACAATGAGCAGTTCTTC. Amino acid sequence: CASSPKGGVSYNEQFF.

The genes are TRBV30 and TRBJ2-2; possibly TRBD2 for D (5 bases). Germline V gene lookup returns CDR1 GTSNPN and CDR2 SVGIG (reference sequence). V was trimmed by 7 bases and J by 4 bases, leaving 13 bases between them. This CDR3 region has 13 residues. CDR3 bases: TGTGCCTACTCGGACTCACCCACCGGGGAGCTGTTTTTT. Encoded protein: CAYSDSPTGELFF.

The genes are TRBV6-6 and TRBJ2-7; 7 bases are shared with TRBD1. Germline-derived CDR1 and CDR2 are MNHNY and SVGAGI (reference sequence). V was pared by 4 bases and J by 1 base, with 10 bases of the junction left unmatched. The CDR3 totals 16 residues. The CDR3 is CASSLWTGRTSYEQYF. The CDR3 bases are TGTGCCAGCAGTTTGTGGACAGGCCGAACGTCCTACGAGCAGTACTTC.

The chain is built from TRBV5-4 and TRBJ1-4; TRBD1 matches 12 bases. CDR1 and CDR2 (germline): SGHNT, YYREEE (reference sequence). This CDR3 is built from 16 residues. The V gene end was trimmed by 3 bases and the J gene end by 4 bases; junction bases not matched to a gene: 4. CDR3 region: CASSWDRGQGNEKLFF. In DNA, the CDR3 is TGTGCCAGCAGCTGGGACAGGGGGCAGGGTAATGAAAAACTGTTTTTT.

This sequence joins TRBV19 and TRBJ2-3; TRBD1 matches at 9 bases. The CDR3 is 16 amino acids. Trimming took 2 bases from V and 1 from J; bases not matched to a gene: 4. Germline assignment: CDR1 LNHDA and CDR2 SQIVND (reference sequence). CDR3 loop: CASSISRTGGTDTQYF. The CDR3 bases are TGTGCCAGTAGTATAAGCAGGACAGGGGGCACAGATACGCAGTATTTT. Drawing the rest from reference TRBV19 and TRBJ2-3, the complete variable domain is DGGITQSPKYLFRKEGQNVTLSCEQNLNHDAMYWYRQDPGQGLRLIYYSQIVNDFQKGDIAEGYSVSREKKESFPLTVTSAQKNPTAFYLCASSISRTGGTDTQYFGPGTRLTVL.

The chain carries TRBV11-1 and TRBJ2-6; TRBD2 is a possible D gene (5 bases). The CDR3 runs 16 residues. Germline lookup yields CDR1 SGHAT and CDR2 FQDESV (reference sequence). V was pared by 4 bases and J by 7 bases, with 17 bases between. Here the CDR3 reads CASSSTRPGGANVLTF. Written as DNA, the CDR3 is TGTGCCAGCAGCTCCACTAGGCCCGGCGGAGCCAACGTCCTGACTTTC.

This chain links TRBV27 with TRBJ2-6; no reliable D call. V lost 3 bases and J lost 0, with 3 bases in between. The CDR3 has 14 amino acids. Germline lookup yields CDR1 MNHEY and CDR2 SMNVEV (reference sequence). The CDR3, as DNA: TGTGCCAGCAGTTTTTTCTCTGGGGCCAACGTCCTGACTTTC. Its protein product is CASSFFSGANVLTF.

The CDR3 coding sequence is TGTGCCAGCTCTTTCCCGGGCCAACCCCAGGAAAAACTGTTTTTT. Translated, it gives CASSFPGQPQEKLFF. The chain carries TRBV18 and TRBJ1-4; D unclear. The CDR3 sequence is 15 residues long. CDR1 is KGHSH, CDR2 LQKENI, per germline. V dropped 6 bases and J dropped 8 bases, with 19 bases sitting between them.

The chain joins TRBV27 to TRBJ1-5; D possibly corresponds to TRBD1 (6 bases). Germline values: CDR1 MNHEY, CDR2 SMNVEV (reference sequence). The CDR3 loop spans 14 amino acids. V lost 2 bases and J 4 bases, leaving 9 bases between the germline ends. CDR3 nucleotides: TGTGCCAGCAGTTTAAGGACAGCGAATCAGCCCCAGCATTTT. Encoded protein: CASSLRTANQPQHF.

The chain joins TRBV7-8 to TRBJ2-2, with 7 bases fitting TRBD1. This CDR3 spans 15 amino acids. Germline assignment: CDR1 SGHVS and CDR2 FQNEAQ. The V and J ends lost 6 bases and 3 bases, in that order; junction bases with no gene match: 7. The CDR3 region is CASSSDRVDTGELFF. In DNA, the CDR3 is TGTGCCAGCAGTTCCGACAGGGTGGACACCGGGGAGCTGTTTTTT.

The V gene is TRBV2, the J gene TRBJ1-2; TRBD1 aligns across 8 bases. There are 14 residues in the CDR3. The germline V gene encodes CDR1 SNHLY and CDR2 FYNNEI. With 9 bases clipped from V and 3 bases from J, the junction kept 9 bases outside the gene matches. This CDR3 reads CASNEQGVDYGYTF. For the CDR3, the DNA is TGTGCCAGTAACGAACAGGGGGTTGACTATGGCTACACCTTC.

A single count supports this clone. This chain joins TRBV12-3 or TRBV12-4 and TRBJ2-7; a possible D gene is TRBD2 (5 bases). The CDR3 spans 13 residues. V lost 5 bases and J 3 bases, leaving 11 bases between the germline ends. The CDR3 DNA follows: TGTGCCAGCAGTACGGGATTGGGCTACGAGCAGTACTTC. Translated: CASSTGLGYEQYF.

The V gene is TRBV10-3, the J gene TRBJ1-2; 10 bases line up with TRBD1. V lost 2 bases to trimming and J lost 4 bases; unmatched junction nucleotides: 7. CDR1 and CDR2 from the germline V gene are ENHRY and SYGVKD. This CDR3 contains 16 residues. Here the CDR3 reads CAISEAGTGAGYGYTF. The CDR3 region has the DNA TGTGCCATCAGTGAGGCAGGGACAGGGGCCGGCTATGGCTACACCTTC.

The V and J genes are TRBV19 and TRBJ1-5; 9 nucleotides match TRBD1. Germline V CDR1 and CDR2: LNHDA, SQIVND (reference sequence). V lost 6 bases and J lost 3; bases outside the gene matches: 3. CDR3 length: 14 amino acids. Here the CDR3 reads CASRGTGPNQPQHF. The CDR3 DNA reads as TGTGCCAGTAGGGGGACAGGGCCCAATCAGCCCCAGCATTTT. Supplemented by reference TRBV19 and TRBJ1-5, the full variable domain reads DGGITQSPKYLFRKEGQNVTLSCEQNLNHDAMYWYRQDPGQGLRLIYYSQIVNDFQKGDIAEGYSVSREKKESFPLTVTSAQKNPTAFYLCASRGTGPNQPQHFGDGTRLSIL.

The rearrangement uses TRBV28 and TRBJ2-7, with D hard to call. The CDR3 runs to 12 residues. Trimming shortened V by 5 bases and J by 2 bases, and 7 bases separated the two germline ends. Germline V gene data show CDR1 as MDHEN and CDR2 as SYDVKM. The CDR3 bases are TGTGCCAGCAGTAAGGGAACCTACGAGCAGTACTTC. Translating gives CASSKGTYEQYF.

This clone was counted once. The V and J genes are TRBV28 and TRBJ1-1; D not resolved. The V end was cut by 2 bases, the J end by 0 bases, with 7 bases between. The CDR3 loop spans 14 amino acids. Germline CDR1 is MDHEN and CDR2 is SYDVKM. The CDR3 sequence is CASSLTSLNTEAFF. For the CDR3, the DNA is TGTGCCAGCAGTTTAACCAGCTTGAACACTGAAGCTTTCTTT.

CDR3 sequence: CASSQQVNYGYTF. Written as DNA, the CDR3 is TGCGCCAGCAGCCAACAGGTTAACTATGGCTACACCTTC. This chain joins TRBV4-3 and TRBJ1-2, with D uncertain. The CDR3 extends over 13 amino acids. CDR1 and CDR2 from the germline V gene are LGHNA and YSLEER. Between the trimmed V and J ends, which lost 2 bases and 1 base, there was a span of 5 bases.

This clone was detected once. The rearrangement joins TRBV19 to TRBJ1-2; D is undetermined. In germline, CDR1 is LNHDA, CDR2 SQIVND (reference sequence). The CDR3 has 16 residues. Trimming pared 7 bases from V and 1 base from J, leaving 19 bases between. The CDR3 protein is CASTHGGEPLNYGYTF. CDR3 DNA sequence: TGTGCCAGTACCCACGGCGGGGAACCCCTTAACTATGGCTACACCTTC.

V usage is TRBV19 and J usage is TRBJ1-1, with no clear D. Trimming took 6 bases from V and 4 from J, leaving 12 bases between them. The CDR3 extends over 13 amino acids. Germline CDR1 and CDR2: LNHDA and SQIVND (reference sequence). CDR3 in amino acids: CASRMTFTTEAFF. The CDR3 DNA follows: TGTGCCAGTAGGATGACGTTTACCACTGAAGCTTTCTTT. The complete variable domain, with remaining parts taken from reference TRBV19 and TRBJ1-1, reads DGGITQSPKYLFRKEGQNVTLSCEQNLNHDAMYWYRQDPGQGLRLIYYSQIVNDFQKGDIAEGYSVSREKKESFPLTVTSAQKNPTAFYLCASRMTFTTEAFFGQGTRLTVV.

J is TRBJ1-1 and V is TRBV7-6; no firm D call. This CDR3 is built from 14 residues. V was shortened by 4 bases and J by 7 bases, with 16 bases between the two germline ends. The germline gives CDR1 SGHVS, CDR2 FNYEAQ. The CDR3 is CASSSPGPEGEAFF. CDR3 nucleotide sequence: TGTGCCAGCAGCTCCCCCGGGCCCGAGGGTGAAGCTTTCTTT.

The chain has TRBV28 and TRBJ2-2; no definite D call. The CDR3 covers 13 residues. V lost 3 bases to trimming and J lost 7 bases, with 9 bases between them. Germline V gene data show CDR1 as MDHEN and CDR2 as SYDVKM. The CDR3, as DNA: TGTGCCAGCAGTTTTGGGTCGGGCGGGGAGCTGTTTTTT. The encoded protein is CASSFGSGGELFF.